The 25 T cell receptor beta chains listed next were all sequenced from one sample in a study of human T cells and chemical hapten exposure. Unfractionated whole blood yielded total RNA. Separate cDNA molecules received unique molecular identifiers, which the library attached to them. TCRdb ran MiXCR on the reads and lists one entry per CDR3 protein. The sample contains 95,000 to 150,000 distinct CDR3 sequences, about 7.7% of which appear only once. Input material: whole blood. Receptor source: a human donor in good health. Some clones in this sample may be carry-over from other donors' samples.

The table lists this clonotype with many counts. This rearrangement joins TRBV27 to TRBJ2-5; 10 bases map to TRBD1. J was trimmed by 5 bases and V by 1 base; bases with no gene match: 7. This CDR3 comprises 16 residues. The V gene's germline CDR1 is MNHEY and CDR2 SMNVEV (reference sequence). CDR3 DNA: TGTGCCAGCAGTTTATTAGGGACAGGGGTTCGGGAGACCCAGTACTTC. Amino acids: CASSLLGTGVRETQYF.

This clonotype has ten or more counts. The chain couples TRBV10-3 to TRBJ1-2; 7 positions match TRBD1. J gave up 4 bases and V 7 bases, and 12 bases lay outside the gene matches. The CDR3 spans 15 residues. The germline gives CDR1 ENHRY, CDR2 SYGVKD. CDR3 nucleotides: TGTGCCATCAAGGAGTTCCGGGACAGTGCCTATGGCTACACCTTC. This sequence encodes CAIKEFRDSAYGYTF.

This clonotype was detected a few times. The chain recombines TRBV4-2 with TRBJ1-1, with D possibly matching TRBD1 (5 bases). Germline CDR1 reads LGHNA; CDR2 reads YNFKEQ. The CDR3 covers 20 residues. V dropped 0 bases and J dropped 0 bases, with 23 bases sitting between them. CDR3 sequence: CASSQDRRGGGSRLNTEAFF. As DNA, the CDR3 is TGTGCCAGCAGCCAAGATCGCCGGGGTGGGGGTTCACGACTGAACACTGAAGCTTTCTTT.

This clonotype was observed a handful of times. The CDR3 here is CSASFGEASSYNEQFF. As DNA, the CDR3 is TGCAGTGCTAGTTTTGGGGAGGCGAGCTCCTACAATGAGCAGTTCTTC. The rearrangement uses TRBV20-1 and TRBJ2-1, with TRBD2 as a possible D gene (6 bases). The CDR3 contains 16 residues. Germline loops: CDR1 DFQATT, CDR2 SNEGSKA (reference sequence). Trimming left V 3 bases short and J 0 bases short, with 15 bases between.

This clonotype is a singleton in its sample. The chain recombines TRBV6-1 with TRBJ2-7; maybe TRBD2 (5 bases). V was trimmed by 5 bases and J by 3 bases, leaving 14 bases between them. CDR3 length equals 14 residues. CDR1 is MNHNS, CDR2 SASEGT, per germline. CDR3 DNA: TGTGCCAGCAGTCCTAAGCCGGGATACTACGAGCAGTACTTC. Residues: CASSPKPGYYEQYF.

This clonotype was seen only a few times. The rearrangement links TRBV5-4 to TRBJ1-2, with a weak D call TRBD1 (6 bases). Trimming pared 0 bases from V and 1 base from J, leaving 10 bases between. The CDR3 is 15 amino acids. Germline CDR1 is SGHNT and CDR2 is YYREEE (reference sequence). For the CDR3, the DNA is TGTGCCAGCAGCTTGGTGGGGGGCAGTAACTATGGCTACACCTTC. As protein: CASSLVGGSNYGYTF. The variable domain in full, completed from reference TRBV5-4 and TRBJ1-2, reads ETGVTQSPTHLIKTRGQQVTLRCSSQSGHNTVSWYQQALGQGPQFIFQYYREEENGRGNFPPRFSGLQFPNYSSELNVNALELDDSALYLCASSLVGGSNYGYTFGSGTRLTVV.

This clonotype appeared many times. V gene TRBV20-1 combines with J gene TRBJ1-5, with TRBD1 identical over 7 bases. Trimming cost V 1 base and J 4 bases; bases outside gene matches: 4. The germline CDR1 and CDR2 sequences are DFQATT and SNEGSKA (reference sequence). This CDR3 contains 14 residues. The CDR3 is CSARADRSNQPQHF. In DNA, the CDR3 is TGCAGTGCTAGAGCGGACAGGTCAAATCAGCCCCAGCATTTT.

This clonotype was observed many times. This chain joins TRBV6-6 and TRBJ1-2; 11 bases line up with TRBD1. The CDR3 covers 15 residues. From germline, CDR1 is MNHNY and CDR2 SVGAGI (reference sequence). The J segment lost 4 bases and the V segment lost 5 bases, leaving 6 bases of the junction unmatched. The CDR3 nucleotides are TGTGCCAGCAGTCAAGGGACAGGGGGAGCCTATGGCTACACCTTC. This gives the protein CASSQGTGGAYGYTF.

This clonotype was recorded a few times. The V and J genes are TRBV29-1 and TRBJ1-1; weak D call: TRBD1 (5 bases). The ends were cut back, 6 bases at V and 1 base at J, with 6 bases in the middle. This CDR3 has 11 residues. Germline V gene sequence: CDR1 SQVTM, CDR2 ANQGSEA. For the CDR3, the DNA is TGCAGCGTGGGGACGAACACTGAAGCTTTCTTT. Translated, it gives CSVGTNTEAFF.

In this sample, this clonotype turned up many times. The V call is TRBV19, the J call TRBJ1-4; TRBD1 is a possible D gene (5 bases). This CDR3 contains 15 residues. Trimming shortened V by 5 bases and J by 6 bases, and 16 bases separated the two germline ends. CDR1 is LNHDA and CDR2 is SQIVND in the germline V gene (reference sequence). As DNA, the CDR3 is TGTGCCAGTAGTGGAAGGGGCTCCGGGGATGAAAAACTGTTTTTT. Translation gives CASSGRGSGDEKLFF. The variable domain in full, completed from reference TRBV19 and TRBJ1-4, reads DGGITQSPKYLFRKEGQNVTLSCEQNLNHDAMYWYRQDPGQGLRLIYYSQIVNDFQKGDIAEGYSVSREKKESFPLTVTSAQKNPTAFYLCASSGRGSGDEKLFFGSGTQLSVL.

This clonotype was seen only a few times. This CDR3 reads CASSAPTGVMKTQYF. The CDR3 DNA is TGTGCCAGCAGCGCCCCGACAGGGGTCATGAAGACCCAGTACTTC. The chain uses TRBV5-4 and TRBJ2-5; 8 bases are a match to TRBD1. The CDR3 runs 15 residues. J lost 6 bases, V lost 4 bases, and 11 bases had no gene match. Germline V lookup: CDR1 SGHNT, CDR2 YYREEE (reference sequence).

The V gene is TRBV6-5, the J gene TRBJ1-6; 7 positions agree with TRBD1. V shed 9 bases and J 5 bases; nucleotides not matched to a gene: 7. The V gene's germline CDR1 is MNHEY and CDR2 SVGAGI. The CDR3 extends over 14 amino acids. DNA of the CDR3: TGTGCCAGTTCACGGACAGGACATAATTCACCCCTCCACTTT. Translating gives CASSRTGHNSPLHF.

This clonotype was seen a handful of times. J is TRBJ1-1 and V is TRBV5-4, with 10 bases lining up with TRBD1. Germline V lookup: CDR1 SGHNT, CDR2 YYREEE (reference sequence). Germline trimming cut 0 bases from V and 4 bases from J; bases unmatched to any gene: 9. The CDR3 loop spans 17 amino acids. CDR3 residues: CASSLARDRGRSTEAFF. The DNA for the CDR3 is TGTGCCAGCAGCTTGGCCCGAGACAGGGGGCGATCCACTGAAGCTTTCTTT.

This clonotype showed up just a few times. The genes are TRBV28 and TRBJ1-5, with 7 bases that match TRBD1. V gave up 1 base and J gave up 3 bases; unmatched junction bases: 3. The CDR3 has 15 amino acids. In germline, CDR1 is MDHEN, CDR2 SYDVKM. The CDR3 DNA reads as TGTGCCAGCAGTTTATATGGACAGGCCAATCAGCCCCAGCATTTT. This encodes CASSLYGQANQPQHF.

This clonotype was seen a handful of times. This chain's CDR3 is CSAGRGTASTDTQYF. CDR3 nucleotide sequence: TGCAGTGCTGGGAGAGGGACAGCAAGCACAGATACGCAGTATTTT. This sequence joins TRBV20-1 and TRBJ2-3, with 7 bases fitting TRBD1. Trimming at V came to 5 bases and at J to 0 bases, leaving 8 bases not matched to a gene. There are 15 residues in the CDR3. Per the germline V gene, CDR1 is DFQATT and CDR2 is SNEGSKA (reference sequence).

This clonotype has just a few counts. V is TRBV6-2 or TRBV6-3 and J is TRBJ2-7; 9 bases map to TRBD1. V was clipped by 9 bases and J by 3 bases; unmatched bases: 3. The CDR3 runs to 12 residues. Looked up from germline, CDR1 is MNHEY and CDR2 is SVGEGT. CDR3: CASGDRDYEQYF. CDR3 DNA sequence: TGTGCCAGTGGGGACAGGGACTACGAGCAGTACTTC.

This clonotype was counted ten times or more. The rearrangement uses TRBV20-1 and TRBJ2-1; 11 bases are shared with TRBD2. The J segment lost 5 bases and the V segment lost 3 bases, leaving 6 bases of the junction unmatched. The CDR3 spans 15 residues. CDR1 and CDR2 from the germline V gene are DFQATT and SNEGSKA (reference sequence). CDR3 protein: CSASRLAGGNNEQFF. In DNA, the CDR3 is TGCAGTGCTAGTCGGCTAGCGGGAGGTAACAATGAGCAGTTCTTC.

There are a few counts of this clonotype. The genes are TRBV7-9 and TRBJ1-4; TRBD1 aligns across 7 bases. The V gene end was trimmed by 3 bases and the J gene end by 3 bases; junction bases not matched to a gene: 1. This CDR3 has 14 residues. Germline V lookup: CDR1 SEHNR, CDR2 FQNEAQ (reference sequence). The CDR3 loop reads CASSFGQANEKLFF. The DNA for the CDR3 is TGTGCCAGCAGCTTTGGACAGGCTAATGAAAAACTGTTTTTT.

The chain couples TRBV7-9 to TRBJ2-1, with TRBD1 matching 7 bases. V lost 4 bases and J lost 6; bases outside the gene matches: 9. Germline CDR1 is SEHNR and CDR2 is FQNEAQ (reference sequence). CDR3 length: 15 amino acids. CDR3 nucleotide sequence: TGTGCCAGCAGCTCGACGGACAGGTTACGCAATGAGCAGTTCTTC. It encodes CASSSTDRLRNEQFF.

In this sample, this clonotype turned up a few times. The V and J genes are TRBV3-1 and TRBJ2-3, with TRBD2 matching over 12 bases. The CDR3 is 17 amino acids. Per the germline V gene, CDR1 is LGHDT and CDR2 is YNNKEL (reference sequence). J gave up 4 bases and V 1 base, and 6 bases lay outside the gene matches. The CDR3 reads CASSQVTSGRSPDTQYF. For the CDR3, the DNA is TGTGCCAGCAGCCAAGTGACTAGCGGGAGATCCCCAGATACGCAGTATTTT.

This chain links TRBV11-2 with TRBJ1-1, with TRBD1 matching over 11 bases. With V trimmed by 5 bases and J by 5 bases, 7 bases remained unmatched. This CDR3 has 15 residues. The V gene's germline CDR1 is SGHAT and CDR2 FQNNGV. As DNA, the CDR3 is TGTGCCAGCAGCACTCCGGGACAGGGGGAGACTGAAGCTTTCTTT. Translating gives CASSTPGQGETEAFF.

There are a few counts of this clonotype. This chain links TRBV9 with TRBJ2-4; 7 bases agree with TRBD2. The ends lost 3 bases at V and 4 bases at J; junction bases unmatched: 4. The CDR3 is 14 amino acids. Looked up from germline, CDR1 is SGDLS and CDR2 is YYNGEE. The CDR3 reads CASSGEREKNIQYF. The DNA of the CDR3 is TGTGCCAGCAGCGGCGAGCGGGAAAAAAACATTCAGTACTTC.

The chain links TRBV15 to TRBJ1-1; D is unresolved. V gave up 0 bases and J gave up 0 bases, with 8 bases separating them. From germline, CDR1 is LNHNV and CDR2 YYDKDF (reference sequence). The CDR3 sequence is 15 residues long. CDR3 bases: TGTGCCACCAGCAGAGATCAGGCGGTGAACACTGAAGCTTTCTTT. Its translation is CATSRDQAVNTEAFF.

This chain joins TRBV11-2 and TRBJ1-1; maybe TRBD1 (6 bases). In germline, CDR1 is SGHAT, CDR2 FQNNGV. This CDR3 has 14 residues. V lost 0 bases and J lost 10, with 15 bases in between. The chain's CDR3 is CASSLDRGPRGAFF. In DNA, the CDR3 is TGTGCCAGCAGCTTAGACAGGGGCCCACGGGGAGCTTTCTTT.

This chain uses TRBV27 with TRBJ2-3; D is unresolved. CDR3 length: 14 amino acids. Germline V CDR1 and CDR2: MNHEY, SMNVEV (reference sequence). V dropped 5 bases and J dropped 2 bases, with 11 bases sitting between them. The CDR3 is CASSSQLYTDTQYF. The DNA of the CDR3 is TGTGCCAGCAGTAGTCAGCTATACACAGATACGCAGTATTTT.